This TCR beta chain derives from a study of cytomegalovirus exposure and HLA in healthy donors. Overall study results and limits: According to the study, around 180 TCR beta chains were cytomegalovirus-associated. Analyses of presence and absence presupposed an approximately uniform sequencing depth across donors. Earlier findings revealed that most TCR beta V segments proved productive either about 87% or about 30% of the time. It was reported in a later analysis that an Asian-associated ancestry cluster showed fewer N-insertions than the approximately 700-donor mean.

CDR1 LNHDA and CDR2 SQIVND come from the germline V gene (reference sequence). This CDR3 has 15 amino acids. Trimming removed 5 bases from V and 9 bases from J; junction bases left unmatched: 16. This PCR relied on a set of 60 Vbeta primers and 13 Jbeta primers. Here immunoSEQ multiplex PCR was the method, and the copy in TCRdb shows in-frame clones only, minus some. Altogether roughly 200,000 clones are present, about 13% being singletons, with the ten largest covering approximately 7.8%. In regard to this clone: Its antigen is unknown.

The sequenced material came from PBMCs. The rearrangement links TRBV19 to TRBJ2-7; the match to TRBD1 covers 7 bases. This sequence originates from a man aged 50 or older in good health and CMV-seropositive. In nucleotides, the CDR3 is TGTGCCAGTAGTGCTTCCGGGACAGTGTTCCTCGGGCAGTACTTC. Translation: CASSASGTVFLGQYF.